This TCR beta chain is drawn from a study of blood T cell repertoires in COVID-19. Study overall: Collection of acute and convalescent COVID-19 samples took place in the United States, Italy and Spain. The cDNA or gDNA used as material had been derived from T cells, B-cell-depleted T cells, or PBMCs.

This CDR3 contains 14 residues. In germline, CDR1 is MNHEY, CDR2 SMNVEV (reference sequence). J gave up 8 bases and V 8 bases, and 8 bases lay outside the gene matches. As originally analysed: Reference gene primer amplification gave nucleated cell count estimates. Measured with immunoSEQ multiplex PCR; TCRdb has only the in-frame clones, and not every one. V, J and clone size are those of that table, while D and trimming were read from the DNA. The sample holds some 220,000 clones; 65% to 85% are singletons and the top ten take over 2.5%. This sequence was found in a woman in her thirties who had recovered from COVID-19. Sequenced material: peripheral blood. The chain is built from TRBV27 and TRBJ1-4, with TRBD1 matching over 10 bases. CDR3 amino acids: CASGMGQGPEKLFF. In DNA, the CDR3 is TGTGCCAGCGGGATGGGACAGGGGCCCGAAAAACTGTTTTTT.